This TCR beta chain was obtained from a study of control samples from healthy donors and cancer patients. Assay: immunoSEQ multiplex PCR; the TCRdb copy retains only in-frame clones and omits some. Of some 150,000 clones listed, about 93% are singletons. Trimming took 1 base from V and 1 from J, leaving 11 bases between them. The CDR3 has 15 amino acids. CDR1 and CDR2 from the germline V gene are SGHRS and YFSETQ. The sequence was collected from a man between 60 and 75 years old with colorectal cancer. The V and J genes are TRBV5-1 and TRBJ2-5; TRBD1 might be the D (6 bases). The material sequenced was PBMCs. The CDR3 nucleotides are TGCGCCAGCAGCTTGTCCGTGGGGGCCCAAGAGACCCAGTACTTC. Its protein product is CASSLSVGAQETQYF.